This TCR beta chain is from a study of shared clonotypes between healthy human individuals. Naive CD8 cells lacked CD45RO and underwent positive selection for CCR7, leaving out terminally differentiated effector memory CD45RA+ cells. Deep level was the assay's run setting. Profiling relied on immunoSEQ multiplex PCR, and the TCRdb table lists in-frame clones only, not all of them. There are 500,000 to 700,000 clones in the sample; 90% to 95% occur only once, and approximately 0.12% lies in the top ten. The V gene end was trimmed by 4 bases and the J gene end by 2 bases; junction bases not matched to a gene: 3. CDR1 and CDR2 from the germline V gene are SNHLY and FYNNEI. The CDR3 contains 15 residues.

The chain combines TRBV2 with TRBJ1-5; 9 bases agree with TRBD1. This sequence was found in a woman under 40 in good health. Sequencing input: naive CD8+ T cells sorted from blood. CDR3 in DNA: TGTGCCAGCAGTGTGGGACAGGGTGGCAATCAGCCCCAGCATTTT. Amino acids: CASSVGQGGNQPQHF.